The clone carrying this T cell receptor (beta chain) was counted ten times or more. The source of the sample is a study of T cells in Graves' hyperthyroidism and ophthalmopathy. Germline assignment: CDR1 MNHEY and CDR2 SMNVEV (reference sequence). V was shortened by 0 bases and J by 3 bases, with 9 bases between the two germline ends. This CDR3 region has 14 residues. What was amplified from RNA transcripts were TCR beta CDR3 regions. First-round RT-PCR of the TCR CDR3 relied on the HTBI primer set. Using its own MiXCR run on the multiplex PCR reads, TCRdb lists one record per CDR3 protein. This sample yields 530,000 or so distinct CDR3 sequences, of which about a sixth are seen a single time; 17% belongs to the top ten. Each diagnosis drew on symptoms, thyroxine, TRAb, thyroid ultrasound and orbital computed tomography findings.

The V gene is TRBV27, the J gene TRBJ2-7; D possibly corresponds to TRBD2 (5 bases). Sequenced input: blood. The clonotype originates from a woman aged 18-29 years with Graves' ophthalmopathy. The CDR3 sequence is CASSLSDGNYEQYF. The CDR3 coding sequence is TGTGCCAGCAGTTTATCGGACGGGAACTACGAGCAGTACTTC.